This T cell receptor (beta chain) was retrieved from a study of graft-versus-host responses after intestinal transplantation. In the study overall: The whole recipient group had anti-thymocyte globulin induction followed by tacrolimus and steroids for two to four years.

Regarding the study as a whole: There was an association between peak levels of circulating GvH clones and early post-transplant HvG declines. In patients with graft-donor T cell macrochimerism, allograft graft-versus-host to host-versus-graft clonal ratios were high. Detection of GvH clones occurred in recipient marrow, and some had their first appearance in ileum or blood.

This clone was detected only once. Its specificity is not known. The CDR3 runs to 10 residues. The V end lost 7 bases, the J end lost 5 bases, and 3 bases lay between the germline ends. Germline CDR1 reads MNHGY; CDR2 reads SAAAGT. Using immunoSEQ multiplex PCR, the repertoire was profiled, and TCRdb retains in-frame clones only, with some absent. The table records around 96,000 clones, 80% to 95% of them present only once. The receptor was derived from a human patient who received an intestinal transplant, so some T cells may come from the graft donor. The chain has TRBV6-8 and TRBJ1-5; D not resolved. The sequencing used PBMCs, collected approximately 470 days after intestinal transplant. The CDR3 protein is CASNHQPQHF. CDR3 DNA: TGTGCCAGCAACCATCAGCCCCAGCATTTT.